The T cell receptor beta chain under discussion was sequenced for a study of blood T cell repertoires in COVID-19. About the research overall: Samples came from the United States, Italy and Spain, spanning acute and convalescent COVID-19. Sources were T cells, B-cell-depleted T cells, or PBMCs; the material itself was cDNA or gDNA.

This CDR3 spans 14 amino acids. Trimming removed 7 bases from V and 4 bases from J; junction bases left unmatched: 4. Germline values: CDR1 MNHEY, CDR2 SVGAGI. Per the original methods: Amplifying reference gene primers gave estimates of nucleated cell counts. Measured with immunoSEQ multiplex PCR; TCRdb has only the in-frame clones, and not every one. That table supplies the V and J calls and clone size; D and trimming were determined from the DNA. The data show 150,000 to 200,000 clones, with roughly 80% seen just once and around 2.8% held by the top ten. Sequencing used peripheral blood. The sequence was collected from a man between 65 and 85 years old with acute or convalescent COVID-19. This chain joins TRBV6-5 and TRBJ2-3; 11 bases are shared with TRBD1. The CDR3 here is CASNRDRGSDTQYF. The CDR3 DNA sequence: TGTGCCAGCAACCGGGACAGGGGGTCAGATACGCAGTATTTT.